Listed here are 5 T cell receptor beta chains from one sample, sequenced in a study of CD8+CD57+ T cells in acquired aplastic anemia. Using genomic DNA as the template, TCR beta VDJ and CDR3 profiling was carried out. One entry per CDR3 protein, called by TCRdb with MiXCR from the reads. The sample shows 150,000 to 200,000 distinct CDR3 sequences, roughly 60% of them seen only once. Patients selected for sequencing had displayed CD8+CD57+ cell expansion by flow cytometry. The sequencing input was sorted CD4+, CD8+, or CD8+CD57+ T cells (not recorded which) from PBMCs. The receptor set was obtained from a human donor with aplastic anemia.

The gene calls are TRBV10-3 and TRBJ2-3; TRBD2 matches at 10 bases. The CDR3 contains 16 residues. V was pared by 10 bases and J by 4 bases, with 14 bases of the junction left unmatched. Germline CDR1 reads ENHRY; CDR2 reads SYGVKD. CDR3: CATDRSGGALADTQYF. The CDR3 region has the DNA TGTGCCACCGATCGGAGCGGGGGGGCCCTGGCAGATACGCAGTATTTT.

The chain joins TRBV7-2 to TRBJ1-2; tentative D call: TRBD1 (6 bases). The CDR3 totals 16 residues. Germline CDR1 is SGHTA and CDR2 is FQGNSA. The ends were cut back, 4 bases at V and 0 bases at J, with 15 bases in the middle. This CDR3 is CASSSSTGRSNYGYTF. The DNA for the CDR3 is TGTGCCAGCAGCTCGTCGACAGGCCGTTCTAACTATGGCTACACCTTC.

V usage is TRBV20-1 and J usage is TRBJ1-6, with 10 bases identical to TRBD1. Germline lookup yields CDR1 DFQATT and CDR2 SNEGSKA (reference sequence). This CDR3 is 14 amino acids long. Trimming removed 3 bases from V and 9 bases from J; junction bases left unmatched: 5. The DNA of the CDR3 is TGCAGTGCTAGGGGGACAGGGGAGATTTCACCCCTCCACTTT. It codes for CSARGTGEISPLHF.

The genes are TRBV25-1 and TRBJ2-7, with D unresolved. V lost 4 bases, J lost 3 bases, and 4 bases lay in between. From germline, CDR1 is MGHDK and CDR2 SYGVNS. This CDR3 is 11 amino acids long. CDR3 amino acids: CASSAVYEQYF. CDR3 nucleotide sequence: TGTGCCAGCAGTGCGGTCTACGAGCAGTACTTC.

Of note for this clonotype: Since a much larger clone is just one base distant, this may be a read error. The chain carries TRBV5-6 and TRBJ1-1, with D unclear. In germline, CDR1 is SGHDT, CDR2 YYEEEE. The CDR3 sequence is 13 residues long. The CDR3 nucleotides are TGTGCCAGCAGCCTTATCCTGAACACTGGAGCTTTCTTT. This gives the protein CASSLILNTGAFF.